Presented here are 20 T cell receptor beta chains from one specimen sequenced in a study of OX40 agonist ivuxolimab in advanced cancers. Some clones are missing from TCRdb's copy, which holds only in-frame ones; the method was immunoSEQ multiplex PCR. The table shows fewer than 90,000 clones, with more than 85% occurring only once. The specimen was CD4+ or CD8+ T cells sorted from blood, collected in a trial of the OX40 agonist ivuxolimab. The receptors derive from an adult with an advanced solid tumor such as melanoma, head and neck, liver or kidney cancer.

The chain couples TRBV4-2 to TRBJ1-2; D gene ambiguous. V was shortened by 0 bases and J by 4 bases, with 9 bases between the two germline ends. CDR3 length: 14 amino acids. Germline V gene lookup returns CDR1 LGHNA and CDR2 YNFKEQ. The CDR3 loop reads CASSQDLGFYGYTF. The CDR3, as DNA: TGTGCCAGCAGCCAAGATCTGGGGTTCTATGGCTACACCTTC.

The J gene is TRBJ1-1, the V gene TRBV13; D is possibly TRBD1 (5 bases). Germline CDR1 is PRHDT and CDR2 is FYEKMQ (reference sequence). The CDR3 extends over 15 amino acids. Trimming shortened V by 3 bases and J by 2 bases, and 13 bases separated the two germline ends. Here the CDR3 reads CASSFSTGPNTEAFF. CDR3 coding DNA: TGTGCCAGCAGCTTTTCGACGGGACCTAACACTGAAGCTTTCTTT.

Note on this clone: Being one base from a much bigger clone, this may be a read error. The same CDR3 also results from other DNA sequences found in this sample. CDR3 in amino acids: CASSLGQEQYF. The DNA of the CDR3 is TGCGCCAGCAGCTTGGGTCAGGAGCAGTACTTC. V and J are TRBV5-1 and TRBJ2-7; the D is unclear. V shed 0 bases and J shed 7 bases, with 5 bases lying between them. The CDR3 extends over 11 amino acids. Germline CDR1 is SGHRS and CDR2 is YFSETQ.

The rearrangement joins TRBV6-6 to TRBJ2-7, with 8 bases aligning to TRBD1. V shed 0 bases and J 4 bases; nucleotides not matched to a gene: 5. The germline V gene has CDR1 MNHNY and CDR2 SVGAGI (reference sequence). This CDR3 region has 15 residues. CDR3 in amino acids: CASSYSSGGAYEQYF. The CDR3, as DNA: TGTGCCAGCAGTTACTCGTCAGGGGGCGCTTACGAGCAGTACTTC.

The chain uses TRBV19 and TRBJ2-2; the D call may be TRBD1 or TRBD2 (5 bases each). V lost 6 bases and J lost 4, with 15 bases in between. The CDR3 loop spans 15 amino acids. CDR1 and CDR2 (germline): LNHDA, SQIVND (reference sequence). CDR3 protein: CASRWTARGTGELFF. In DNA, the CDR3 is TGTGCCAGTAGGTGGACGGCGAGGGGCACCGGGGAGCTGTTTTTT. Using reference TRBV19 and TRBJ2-2 for the parts outside the CDR3, the full variable domain is DGGITQSPKYLFRKEGQNVTLSCEQNLNHDAMYWYRQDPGQGLRLIYYSQIVNDFQKGDIAEGYSVSREKKESFPLTVTSAQKNPTAFYLCASRWTARGTGELFFGEGSRLTVL.

The V and J genes are TRBV30 and TRBJ2-2; the match to TRBD1 covers 12 bases. Trimming took 5 bases from V and 2 from J; bases not matched to a gene: 3. The germline gives CDR1 GTSNPN, CDR2 SVGIG (reference sequence). The CDR3 sequence is 15 residues long. CDR3 sequence reads: CAWEGTGGNTGELFF. CDR3 DNA sequence: TGTGCCTGGGAGGGGACAGGGGGCAACACCGGGGAGCTGTTTTTT.

The gene calls are TRBV29-1 and TRBJ2-1; D is possibly TRBD1 (6 bases). Germline CDR1 SQVTM, CDR2 ANQGSEA. This CDR3 has 13 residues. The V and J ends lost 3 bases and 7 bases respectively, with 13 bases between them. The CDR3, as DNA: TGCAGCGTTGAGAGGGGGAGCCTAAATGAGCAGTTCTTC. Its protein product is CSVERGSLNEQFF.

CDR3: CASSPTGQTFYGYTF. DNA of the CDR3: TGTGCCAGCAGTCCGACGGGACAGACCTTTTATGGCTACACCTTC. The V gene is TRBV27, the J gene TRBJ1-2; TRBD1 matches 7 bases. Germline CDR1 is MNHEY and CDR2 is SMNVEV (reference sequence). V lost 5 bases to trimming and J lost 5 bases; unmatched junction nucleotides: 11. The CDR3 loop spans 15 amino acids.

The chain joins TRBV30 to TRBJ1-1; D is perhaps TRBD1 (6 bases). Trimming removed 6 bases from V and 6 bases from J, with 17 bases in between. The CDR3 has 13 residues. The germline gives CDR1 GTSNPN, CDR2 SVGIG (reference sequence). CDR3 sequence: CACPGHFSAEAFF. DNA of the CDR3: TGTGCCTGCCCGGGACATTTCTCAGCTGAAGCTTTCTTT.

J is TRBJ1-5 and V is TRBV14; D not resolved. Germline lookup yields CDR1 SGHDN and CDR2 FVKESK. This CDR3 has 14 residues. Between the trimmed V and J ends, which lost 4 bases and 1 base, there was a span of 8 bases. CDR3 DNA: TGTGCCAGCAGCCCCCTCGGGAGCAATCAGCCCCAGCATTTT. It codes for CASSPLGSNQPQHF.

The CDR3 sequence is CASSLANYGYTF. The CDR3 DNA sequence: TGTGCCAGCAGTTTAGCTAACTATGGCTACACCTTC. The chain recombines TRBV6-6 with TRBJ1-2; no reliable D call. The V gene's germline CDR1 is MNHNY and CDR2 SVGAGI (reference sequence). V was clipped by 4 bases and J by 0 bases, with 3 bases between them. The CDR3 is 12 amino acids.

The gene calls are TRBV28 and TRBJ2-7; D perhaps matches TRBD2 (6 bases). This CDR3 contains 15 residues. The V end lost 2 bases, the J end lost 2 bases, and 13 bases lay between the germline ends. In germline, CDR1 is MDHEN, CDR2 SYDVKM. CDR3 amino acids: CASSLRDLQTYEQYF. CDR3 bases: TGTGCCAGCAGTTTAAGGGACTTACAAACCTACGAGCAGTACTTC.

The chain uses TRBV6-5 and TRBJ2-2; D unclear. Germline CDR1 reads MNHEY; CDR2 reads SVGAGI. Deletions cut 6 bases from V and 1 base from J, with 9 bases between. The CDR3 is made up of 14 amino acids. In nucleotides, the CDR3 is TGTGCCAGCAGGCTTTGGGAGAACACCGGGGAGCTGTTTTTT. This encodes CASRLWENTGELFF.

The V gene is TRBV4-3, the J gene TRBJ1-1, with a possible D match to TRBD1 (5 bases). Germline V lookup: CDR1 LGHNA, CDR2 YSLEER. The CDR3 totals 14 residues. V was shortened by 0 bases and J by 4 bases, with 9 bases between the two germline ends. Here the CDR3 DNA reads TGCGCCAGCAGCCAAGATCCAGGGATCACTGAAGCTTTCTTT. It is translated as CASSQDPGITEAFF.

The chain combines TRBV30 with TRBJ2-3, with 7 bases that match TRBD1. Germline CDR1 reads GTSNPN; CDR2 reads SVGIG (reference sequence). The CDR3 loop spans 14 amino acids. The junction had 3 bases not matched to a gene; V was cut back by 1 base and J by 2 bases. CDR3: CAWSGGQHTDTQYF. The CDR3 bases are TGTGCCTGGAGTGGGGGACAGCACACAGATACGCAGTATTTT.

The V gene is TRBV7-3, the J gene TRBJ2-7; D might be TRBD2 (5 bases). CDR3 size: 15 residues. Germline lookup yields CDR1 SGHTA and CDR2 FQGTGA. With 5 bases removed from V and 4 bases from J, the gap between germline ends came to 18 bases. The CDR3 protein is CASSAQAGRDYEQYF. Written as DNA, the CDR3 is TGTGCCAGCAGCGCTCAGGCGGGCAGAGATTACGAGCAGTACTTC.

This clone has only one observation. The V and J genes are TRBV14 and TRBJ2-3; D is uncertain. The germline gives CDR1 SGHDN, CDR2 FVKESK. The CDR3 sequence is 15 residues long. The V and J ends lost 1 base and 2 bases respectively, with 10 bases between them. CDR3 in amino acids: CASSQALGVTDTQYF. The CDR3 DNA reads TGTGCCAGCAGCCAAGCCCTTGGGGTCACAGATACGCAGTATTTT. Drawing the rest from reference TRBV14 and TRBJ2-3, the complete variable domain is EAGVTQFPSHSVIEKGQTVTLRCDPISGHDNLYWYRRVMGKEIKFLLHFVKESKQDESGMPNNRFLAERTGGTYSTLKVQPAELEDSGVYFCASSQALGVTDTQYFGPGTRLTVL.

V and J are TRBV5-1 and TRBJ2-7; 9 bases fit TRBD1. The CDR3 runs 13 residues. Trimming removed 2 bases from V and 5 bases from J; junction bases left unmatched: 2. Germline assignment: CDR1 SGHRS and CDR2 YFSETQ. Here the CDR3 reads CASSFRTGDEQYF. The DNA of the CDR3 is TGCGCCAGCAGCTTTCGGACAGGGGACGAGCAGTACTTC.

This chain uses TRBV30 with TRBJ1-3; no definite D call. The CDR3 loop spans 13 amino acids. V lost 2 bases, J lost 0 bases, and 5 bases lay in between. The germline gives CDR1 GTSNPN, CDR2 SVGIG (reference sequence). The CDR3 spells CAWSSRSGNTIYF. CDR3 nucleotides: TGTGCCTGGAGTTCCCGCTCTGGAAACACCATATATTTT.

The rearrangement uses TRBV6-5 and TRBJ1-2; TRBD1 is a possible D gene (5 bases). V lost 0 bases to trimming and J lost 12 bases, with 14 bases between them. Germline V gene sequence: CDR1 MNHEY, CDR2 SVGAGI. CDR3 size: 13 residues. DNA for the CDR3: TGTGCCAGCAGTTACTCGAACACAGGAAAGCACACCTTC. Its translation is CASSYSNTGKHTF.